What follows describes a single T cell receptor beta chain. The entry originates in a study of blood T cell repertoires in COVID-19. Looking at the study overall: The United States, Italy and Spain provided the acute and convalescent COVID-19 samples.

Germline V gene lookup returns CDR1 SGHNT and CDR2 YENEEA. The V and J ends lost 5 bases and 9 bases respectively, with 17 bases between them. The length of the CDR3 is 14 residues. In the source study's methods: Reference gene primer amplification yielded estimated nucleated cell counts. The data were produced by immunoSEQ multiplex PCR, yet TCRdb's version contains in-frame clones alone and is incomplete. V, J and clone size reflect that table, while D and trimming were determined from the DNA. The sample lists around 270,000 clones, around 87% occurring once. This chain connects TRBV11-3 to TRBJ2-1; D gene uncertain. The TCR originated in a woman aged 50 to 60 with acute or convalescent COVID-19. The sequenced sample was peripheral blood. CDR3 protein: CASSHLSPIGEQFF. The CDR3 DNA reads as TGTGCCAGCAGCCACCTGTCACCTATCGGTGAGCAGTTCTTC.